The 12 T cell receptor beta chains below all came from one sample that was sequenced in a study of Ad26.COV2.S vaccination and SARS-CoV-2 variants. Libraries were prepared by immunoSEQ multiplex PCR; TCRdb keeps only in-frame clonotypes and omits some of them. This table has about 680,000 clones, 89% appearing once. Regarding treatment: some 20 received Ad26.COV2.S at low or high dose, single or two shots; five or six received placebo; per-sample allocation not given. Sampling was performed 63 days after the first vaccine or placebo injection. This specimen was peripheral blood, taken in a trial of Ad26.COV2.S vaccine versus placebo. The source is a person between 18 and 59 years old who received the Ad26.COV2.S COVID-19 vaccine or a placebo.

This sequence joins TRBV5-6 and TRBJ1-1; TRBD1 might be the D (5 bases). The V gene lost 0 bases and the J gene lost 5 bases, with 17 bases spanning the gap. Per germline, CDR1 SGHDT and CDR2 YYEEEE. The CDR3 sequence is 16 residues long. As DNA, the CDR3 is TGTGCCAGCAGCTTGGGATGGGTGGGGGTAGTAACTGAAGCTTTCTTT. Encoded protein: CASSLGWVGVVTEAFF.

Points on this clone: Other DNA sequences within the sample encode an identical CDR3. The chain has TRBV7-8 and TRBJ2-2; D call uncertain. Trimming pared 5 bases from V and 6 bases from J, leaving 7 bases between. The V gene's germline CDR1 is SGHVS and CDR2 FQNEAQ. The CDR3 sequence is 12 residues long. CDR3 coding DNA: TGTGCCAGCAGCCCCCTGGCCGGGGAGCTGTTTTTT. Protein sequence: CASSPLAGELFF.

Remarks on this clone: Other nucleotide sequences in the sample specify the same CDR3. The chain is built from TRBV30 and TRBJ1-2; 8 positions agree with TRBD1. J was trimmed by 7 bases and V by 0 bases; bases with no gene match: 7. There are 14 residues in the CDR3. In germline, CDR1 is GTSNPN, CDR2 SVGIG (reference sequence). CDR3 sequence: CAWSVLGQGGGYTF. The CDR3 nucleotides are TGTGCCTGGAGTGTACTAGGACAGGGCGGTGGCTACACCTTC.

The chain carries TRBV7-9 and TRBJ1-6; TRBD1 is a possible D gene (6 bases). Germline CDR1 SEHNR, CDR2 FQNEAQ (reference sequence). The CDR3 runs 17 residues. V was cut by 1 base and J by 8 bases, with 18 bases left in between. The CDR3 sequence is CASSLESPGGRDSPLHF. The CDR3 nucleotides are TGTGCCAGCAGCTTAGAAAGTCCCGGGGGGCGTGATTCACCCCTCCACTTT.

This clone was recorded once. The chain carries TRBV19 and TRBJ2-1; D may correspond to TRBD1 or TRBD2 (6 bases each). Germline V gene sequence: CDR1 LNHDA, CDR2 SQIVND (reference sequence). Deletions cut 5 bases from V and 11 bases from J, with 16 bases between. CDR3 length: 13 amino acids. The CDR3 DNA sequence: TGTGCCAGTAGTGGGGGGCCGGGCTGGAAGCAGTTCTTC. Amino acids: CASSGGPGWKQFF.

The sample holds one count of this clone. The CDR3: CASRAGTAGTDTQYF. The CDR3 region has the DNA TGTGCCAGCAGAGCCGGGACCGCCGGCACAGATACGCAGTATTTT. The V gene is TRBV6-5, the J gene TRBJ2-3; D may match TRBD1 or TRBD2 (5 bases each). The germline V gene encodes CDR1 MNHEY and CDR2 SVGAGI. This CDR3 spans 15 amino acids. With 6 bases removed from V and 1 base from J, the gap between germline ends came to 14 bases.

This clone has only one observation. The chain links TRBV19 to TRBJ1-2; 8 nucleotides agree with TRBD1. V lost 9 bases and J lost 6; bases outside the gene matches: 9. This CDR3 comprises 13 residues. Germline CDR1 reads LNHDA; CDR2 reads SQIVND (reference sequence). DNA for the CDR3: TGTGCCAGCCGACAGGGGAGCGTGAATGGCTACACCTTC. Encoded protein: CASRQGSVNGYTF.

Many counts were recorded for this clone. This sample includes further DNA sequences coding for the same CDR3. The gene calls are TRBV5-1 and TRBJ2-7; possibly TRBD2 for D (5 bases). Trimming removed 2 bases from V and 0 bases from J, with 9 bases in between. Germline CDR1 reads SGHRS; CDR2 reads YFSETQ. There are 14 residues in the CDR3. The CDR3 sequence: CASSLVAGSYEQYF. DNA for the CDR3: TGCGCCAGCAGCTTAGTCGCGGGCTCCTACGAGCAGTACTTC.

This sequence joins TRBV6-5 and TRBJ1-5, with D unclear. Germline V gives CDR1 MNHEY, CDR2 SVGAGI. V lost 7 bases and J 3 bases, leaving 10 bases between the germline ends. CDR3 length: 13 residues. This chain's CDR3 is CASKGGPNQPQHF. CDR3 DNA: TGTGCCAGCAAGGGAGGGCCCAATCAGCCCCAGCATTTT.

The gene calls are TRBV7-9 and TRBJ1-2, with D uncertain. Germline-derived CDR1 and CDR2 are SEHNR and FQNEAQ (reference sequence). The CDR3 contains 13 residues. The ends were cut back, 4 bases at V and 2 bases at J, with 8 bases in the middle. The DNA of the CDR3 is TGTGCCAGCAGCTCGTCGAACAACTATGGCTACACCTTC. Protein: CASSSSNNYGYTF.

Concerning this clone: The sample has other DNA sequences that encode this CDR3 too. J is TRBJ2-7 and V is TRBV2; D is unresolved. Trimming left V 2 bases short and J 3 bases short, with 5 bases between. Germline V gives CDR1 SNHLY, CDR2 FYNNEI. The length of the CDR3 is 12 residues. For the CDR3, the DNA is TGTGCCAGCAGTGAATGGGGCTACGAGCAGTACTTC. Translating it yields CASSEWGYEQYF.

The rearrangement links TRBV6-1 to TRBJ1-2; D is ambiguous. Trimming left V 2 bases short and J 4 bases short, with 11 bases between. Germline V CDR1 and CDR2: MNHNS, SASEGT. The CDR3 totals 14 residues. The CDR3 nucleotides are TGTGCCAGCAGTGAATCGGGCAGAATCTATGGCTACACCTTC. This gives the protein CASSESGRIYGYTF.